This is a list of T cell receptor beta chains from one sample in a study of blood T cell repertoires in COVID-19. The data were produced by immunoSEQ multiplex PCR, yet TCRdb's version contains in-frame clones alone and is incomplete. The sample holds roughly 97,000 clones, approximately 84% seen once. Input material: peripheral blood. The origin of the receptors is a man aged 55 to 70 with acute or convalescent COVID-19. Both conserved end residues are part of each CDR3. The order of the fields is V gene, CDR3 length, clone size, J gene, D gene, CDR3 DNA, CDR3 protein. The D gene is left open where the match is weak. A row's size may be missing; if present it is once, few, many or a size class.

>TRBV9|14|NA|TRBJ1-2|NA
TGTGCCAGCAGCGTAGAGGTAGCCAACTATGGCTACACCTTC
CASSVEVANYGYTF
>TRBV5-1|16|NA|TRBJ2-2|TRBD2
TGCGCCAGCAGCCCCGGACTAGCGGGGAACACCGGGGAGCTGTTTTTT
CASSPGLAGNTGELFF
>TRBV5-8|16|NA|TRBJ1-5|NA
TGTGCCAGCAGCTTCGGAGGGTTGGGGGGCAATCAGCCCCAGCATTTT
CASSFGGLGGNQPQHF
>TRBV5-5|16|once|TRBJ2-1|TRBD2
TGTGCCAGCAGCTTGTTTAGCGGGAGCACCTACAATGAGCAGTTCTTC
CASSLFSGSTYNEQFF
>TRBV6-5|14|NA|TRBJ1-1|TRBD1
TGTGCCAGCAGTTACGCGAAGGGGGCGGCTGAAGCTTTCTTT
CASSYAKGAAEAFF
>TRBV5-1|13|once|TRBJ1-5|NA
TGCGCCAGCAGCCAGGACTTAAATCAGCCCCAGCATTTT
CASSQDLNQPQHF
>TRBV9|15|few|TRBJ2-1|NA
TGTGCCAGCAGCGTCGAGCCACTTTCCTACAATGAGCAGTTCTTC
CASSVEPLSYNEQFF
>TRBV25-1|16|few|TRBJ1-2|NA
TGTGCCAGCCTAGGACTTCTTACTCCAAAGGACTATGGCTACACCTTC
CASLGLLTPKDYGYTF
>TRBV9|18|once|TRBJ2-3|TRBD1
TGTGCCAGCAGTGTTTCACCCGGGACAGCCTTTAGCACAGATACGCAGTATTTT
CASSVSPGTAFSTDTQYF
>TRBV12-5|15|NA|TRBJ1-4|TRBD1
TGTGCTAGTGGTTTGTCGGGACAGGGAAATGAAAAACTGTTTTTT
CASGLSGQGNEKLFF
>TRBV5-1|16|NA|TRBJ1-2|TRBD1
TGCGCCAGCAGCTTAACGCAGGGGGCTAGAGGTCGTGGCTACACCTTC
CASSLTQGARGRGYTF
>TRBV6-5|15|NA|TRBJ2-5|TRBD1
TGTGCCAGCACCGAAGGACAGGGGGGGTGGGAGACCCAGTACTTC
CASTEGQGGWETQYF
>TRBV27|16|many|TRBJ1-5|NA
TGTGCCAGCAGTCCGGGACTGTCGTGGAGCAATCAGCCCCAGCATTTT
CASSPGLSWSNQPQHF
>TRBV28|12|NA|TRBJ1-5|NA
TGTGCCAGCAGGGAAACGCGGCAGCCCCAGCATTTT
CASRETRQPQHF
>TRBV24-1|13|NA|TRBJ1-4|NA
TGTGCCACCATGGGGAGGAACGAGGAAAAACTGTTTTTT
CATMGRNEEKLFF
>TRBV11-2|15|NA|TRBJ2-6|NA
TGTGCCAGCAGCTCTGGGGCGCCGGGGGCCAACGTCCTGACTTTC
CASSSGAPGANVLTF
>TRBV28|20|NA|TRBJ2-2|TRBD2
TGTGCCAGCAGTGCAATAAGGGGACTAGCGGGCGATACGAACACCGGGGAGCTGTTTTTT
CASSAIRGLAGDTNTGELFF
>TRBV19|17|NA|TRBJ2-5|TRBD2
TGTGCCAGTAGTATAAGAGCGGGAGCCCAGCCGTGGGAGACCCAGTACTTC
CASSIRAGAQPWETQYF